Each of the 17 T cell receptor beta chains below was sequenced from the same sample in a study of T cell clonality in common variable immunodeficiency. The assay was immunoSEQ multiplex PCR, and TCRdb's table has in-frame clones only and misses some. The sample yields under 50,000 clones, without any singletons. Sequenced: peripheral blood mononuclear cells. The origin of the receptors is a person aged 18 to 75 in good health.

This clone was seen many times. The read stops 3 residues short of the end of the CDR3; the missing end is completed from the germline J gene. J is TRBJ1-1 and V is TRBV18; 7 bases align to TRBD1. Germline values: CDR1 KGHSH, CDR2 LQKENI. This CDR3 has 14 amino acids. Germline trimming cut 6 bases from V and 6 bases from J; bases unmatched to any gene: 10. CDR3 amino acids: CASSLRDSNPEAFF. CDR3 DNA, as far as it was read: TGTGCCAGCTCCCTCAGGGACAGTAACCCTGAA.

The table lists this clone with many counts. The read terminates 3 residues before the CDR3 end, so the remaining end is supplied by the germline J gene. The J gene is TRBJ2-1, the V gene TRBV19; a possible D gene is TRBD1 (5 bases). Trimming cost V 3 bases and J 0 bases, with 6 bases left between them. CDR1 and CDR2 from the germline V gene are LNHDA and SQIVND (reference sequence). The CDR3 extends over 14 amino acids. CDR3 amino acids: CASSIQGSYNEQFF. CDR3 bases read: TGTGCCAGTAGTATCCAGGGCTCCTACAATGAG.

This clone was seen many times. The read halts 3 residues ahead of the CDR3 end, with the missing end drawn from the germline J gene. The chain combines TRBV5-6 with TRBJ1-2; D not certain. The CDR3 has 14 residues. Per germline, CDR1 SGHDT and CDR2 YYEEEE. V lost 1 base and J lost 1, with 8 bases in between. The CDR3 protein is CASSLLSGNYGYTF. CDR3 bases read: TGTGCCAGCAGCTTGTTATCGGGTAACTATGGC.

This clone was counted at least ten times. The read falls 3 residues short of the CDR3 end, and the missing part is taken from the germline J gene. The V call is TRBV29-1, the J call TRBJ1-2; 7 nucleotides agree with TRBD1. The CDR3 covers 13 residues. The germline gives CDR1 SQVTM, CDR2 ANQGSEA. V lost 7 bases, J lost 3 bases, and 8 bases stayed unmatched. The CDR3 reads CSDTDREDYGYTF. Partial CDR3 DNA: TGCAGCGACACTGACAGGGAGGACTATGGC.

This clone showed up many times. The read is 3 residues too short to cover the CDR3 end, so that end is filled in from the germline J gene. This sequence joins TRBV20-1 and TRBJ2-1; 8 positions agree with TRBD2. CDR1 and CDR2 (germline): DFQATT, SNEGSKA (reference sequence). V gave up 5 bases and J gave up 5 bases; unmatched junction bases: 11. The CDR3 spans 15 residues. The part of the CDR3 DNA that was read is TGCAGTGCTTACTCACCGGGACTAGTGGACAATGAG. Translation: CSAYSPGLVDNE. Given in full, the CDR3 is CSAYSPGLVDNEQFF.

In its sample, this clone was seen many times. The CDR3 end falls 3 residues outside the read, so it is completed with the germline J gene. The rearrangement joins TRBV30 to TRBJ1-5, with D possibly TRBD1 on 5 matching bases. CDR1 and CDR2 from the germline V gene are GTSNPN and SVGIG (reference sequence). V lost 1 base and J lost 5, with 12 bases in between. The CDR3 has 14 amino acids. The CDR3 is CAWSADSTDQPQHF. The DNA read from the CDR3 is TGTGCCTGGAGTGCCGACAGCACCGATCAGCCC.

This clone was found many times. The sequence runs out 3 residues before the end of the CDR3; the remainder is reconstructed from the germline J gene. The chain links TRBV19 to TRBJ2-2; D is possibly TRBD2 (5 bases). Germline values: CDR1 LNHDA, CDR2 SQIVND (reference sequence). The length of the CDR3 is 14 residues. V lost 3 bases to trimming and J lost 5 bases, with 10 bases between them. CDR3 region: CASSIIPGTGELFF. CDR3 DNA (partial): TGTGCCAGTAGTATCATCCCGGGGACCGGGGAG.

This clone has at least ten counts. The read ends 3 residues early relative to the CDR3; the germline J gene fills the gap. This chain connects TRBV5-6 to TRBJ1-1; possibly TRBD1 for D (6 bases). CDR1 and CDR2 (germline): SGHDT, YYEEEE. V dropped 5 bases and J dropped 4 bases, with 15 bases sitting between them. This CDR3 has 14 residues. Incomplete CDR3 DNA: TGTGCCAGCAGTCGCGACAGGCTTTCCACTGAA. It codes for CASSRDRLSTE. The CDR3 in full is CASSRDRLSTEAFF. Full variable domain (remainder filled in from reference TRBV5-6 and TRBJ1-1): DAGVTQSPTHLIKTRGQQVTLRCSPKSGHDTVSWYQQALGQGPQFIFQYYEEEERQRGNFPDRFSGHQFPNYSSELNVNALLLGDSALYLCASSRDRLSTEAFFGQGTRLTVV.

There are many counts of this clone. Sequencing ends 3 residues short of the CDR3 end; the germline J gene provides the rest. The rearrangement links TRBV5-1 to TRBJ2-6; the match to TRBD1 covers 7 bases. After removal of 4 bases from V and 1 base from J, the junction contained 8 bases not matched to a gene. Per germline, CDR1 SGHRS and CDR2 YFSETQ. The CDR3 consists of 17 residues. The chain's CDR3 is CASSPSRDRSGANVLTF. The DNA read from the CDR3 is TGCGCCAGCAGCCCCTCCCGGGACAGATCTGGGGCCAACGTC.

Many counts were recorded for this clone. From the germline J gene comes the end of the CDR3, since the read stops 3 residues before it. The V and J genes are TRBV19 and TRBJ1-6; the D is unclear. Germline CDR1 reads LNHDA; CDR2 reads SQIVND (reference sequence). This CDR3 comprises 15 residues. V was pared by 3 bases and J by 5 bases, with 11 bases between. The CDR3 sequence is CASSIVAEDNSPLHF. The DNA read from the CDR3 is TGTGCCAGTAGTATCGTAGCAGAGGATAATTCACCC. Full variable domain (remainder filled in from reference TRBV19 and TRBJ1-6): DGGITQSPKYLFRKEGQNVTLSCEQNLNHDAMYWYRQDPGQGLRLIYYSQIVNDFQKGDIAEGYSVSREKKESFPLTVTSAQKNPTAFYLCASSIVAEDNSPLHFGNGTRLTVT.

This clone was counted ten times or more. Coverage ceases 3 residues before the CDR3 finishes, and the germline J gene fills in the end. The chain links TRBV4-1 to TRBJ1-6, with unresolved D. CDR3 size: 18 residues. Germline CDR1 is MGHRA and CDR2 is YSYEKL. With 1 base removed from V and 0 bases from J, the gap between germline ends came to 13 bases. CDR3 DNA (partial): TGCGCCAGCAGCCAAGGGCCGTCCGAAAGCTCCTATAATTCACCC. It specifies CASSQGPSESSYNSP. The entire CDR3 protein is CASSQGPSESSYNSPLHF.

This clone appeared many times. The DNA ends 3 residues before the CDR3 does, and the rest of the CDR3 is filled in from the germline J gene. V is TRBV5-1 and J is TRBJ2-3; D is unresolved. Germline V lookup: CDR1 SGHRS, CDR2 YFSETQ. Trimming cost V 0 bases and J 0 bases, with 8 bases left between them. The CDR3 covers 15 residues. The covered CDR3 bases are TGCGCCAGCAGCTTGGAAAATCCTAGCACAGATACG. It codes for CASSLENPSTDT. The whole CDR3 is CASSLENPSTDTQYF.

This clone was observed at least ten times. The CDR3 end is not reached by the read, which stops 3 residues before it; the germline J gene fills it in. V is TRBV19 and J is TRBJ1-1; 10 bases agree with TRBD1. The CDR3 spans 16 residues. The germline gives CDR1 LNHDA, CDR2 SQIVND (reference sequence). Trimming cost V 5 bases and J 1 base; bases outside gene matches: 7. CDR3 sequence: CASSVQTGGKNTEAFF. The sequenced part of the CDR3 DNA is TGTGCCAGTAGTGTCCAGACAGGGGGCAAGAACACTGAA.

Ten or more counts support this clone. The sequenced part of the CDR3 DNA is TGTGCCAGCAGCCCCTTGACAGGGATTAACTATGGC. Its translation: CASSPLTGINYG. The entire CDR3 protein is CASSPLTGINYGYTF. This chain uses TRBV11-2 with TRBJ1-2; TRBD1 matches 7 bases. The CDR3 goes on 3 residues after the read ends, and that part is filled in from the germline J gene. CDR3 length: 15 amino acids. The germline CDR1 and CDR2 sequences are SGHAT and FQNNGV. J lost 1 base, V lost 5 bases, and 7 bases had no gene match.

This clone appeared a few times. The CDR3 end falls 3 residues outside the read, so it is completed with the germline J gene. V gene TRBV11-2 combines with J gene TRBJ2-7; the D call may be TRBD1 or TRBD2 (7 bases each). CDR1 and CDR2 (germline): SGHAT, FQNNGV. This CDR3 is 14 amino acids long. The V end lost 4 bases, the J end lost 5 bases, and 15 bases lay between the germline ends. The CDR3 sequence is CASSSRQGGDEQYF. CDR3 DNA (partial): TGTGCCAGCAGCTCAAGACAGGGAGGGGACGAG.

In this sample, this clone turned up many times. The missing CDR3 end, 3 residues past where the read stops, is filled in from the germline J gene. The chain employs TRBV19 and TRBJ2-4, with a tentative D call TRBD1 (6 bases). This CDR3 has 14 amino acids. Germline V CDR1 and CDR2: LNHDA, SQIVND (reference sequence). The V end was cut by 2 bases, the J end by 1 base, with 6 bases between. The CDR3 DNA, read in part, is TGTGCCAGTAGTATACAGGGGGCCAAAAACATT. This sequence encodes CASSIQGAKNI. The whole CDR3 is CASSIQGAKNIQYF. Complete variable domain (other parts from reference TRBV19 and TRBJ2-4): DGGITQSPKYLFRKEGQNVTLSCEQNLNHDAMYWYRQDPGQGLRLIYYSQIVNDFQKGDIAEGYSVSREKKESFPLTVTSAQKNPTAFYLCASSIQGAKNIQYFGAGTRLSVL.

This clone was counted a few times. An end of the junction does not agree with germline; a read error may underlie this. The read gets to within 3 residues of the CDR3 end, and the germline J gene fills in the rest. The J gene is TRBJ1-6, the V gene TRBV7-6; no definite D call. This CDR3 region has 17 residues. The germline V gene has CDR1 SGHVS and CDR2 FNYEAQ. The part of the CDR3 DNA that was read is TGTACCAGCAGCTTATCGGGCGGGGTAGGACTAGACTCACCC. It codes for CTSSLSGGVGLDSP. The full CDR3 protein reads CTSSLSGGVGLDSPLHF.